Shown below are 3 T cell receptor beta chains from a single sample sequenced in a study of regulatory T cells in long-lasting Graves disease. Time point indicated: persistent/refractory GD, antithyroid drugs over 5 years with positive TRAb. TCR sequences were obtained from RNA taken from PBMCs. Sequencing libraries for TCR beta were prepared with iRepertoire HTBI primers and Arm-PCR of CDR3 regions. In TCRdb, the multiplex PCR reads were re-called with MiXCR into one record per CDR3 protein. This sample has 600,000 to 800,000 distinct CDR3 sequences; about 32% occur once, and the top ten carry 40% to 50%. Source: peripheral blood mononuclear cells (PBMCs), taken when the disease was refractory, from a patient treated with antithyroid drugs. The source is a female donor with Graves disease.

The V call is TRBV5-6, the J call TRBJ2-7; 9 bases match TRBD1. The length of the CDR3 is 14 residues. V was pared by 2 bases and J by 7 bases, with 7 bases of the junction left unmatched. Looked up from germline, CDR1 is SGHDT and CDR2 is YYEEEE. CDR3 protein: CASSFPGQGFEQYF. In DNA, the CDR3 is TGTGCCAGCAGCTTCCCGGGACAGGGTTTTGAGCAGTACTTC.

This clonotype was counted a few times. The rearrangement uses TRBV5-1 and TRBJ2-7; 9 bases match TRBD1. This CDR3 has 14 amino acids. Germline V gene sequence: CDR1 SGHRS, CDR2 YFSETQ. After removal of 3 bases from V and 6 bases from J, the junction contained 7 bases not matched to a gene. The CDR3 spells CASSYSGQGTEQYF. CDR3 nucleotide sequence: TGCGCCAGCAGCTATTCGGGACAGGGAACCGAGCAGTACTTC.

The genes are TRBV6-1 and TRBJ2-6; D may be TRBD1 (5 bases). Germline CDR1 and CDR2: MNHNS and SASEGT. V was clipped by 4 bases and J by 3 bases, with 10 bases between them. The CDR3 length is 15 residues. The CDR3 reads CASSAQGGGANVLTF. The DNA for the CDR3 is TGTGCCAGCAGTGCCCAGGGTGGTGGGGCCAACGTCCTGACTTTC.